This is a list of T cell receptor beta chains from one sample in a study of CD8+ T cells in alopecia areata. Assay used: immunoSEQ multiplex PCR; TCRdb lists only in-frame clones, some missing. The repertoire holds about 110,000 clones, approximately 59% seen once, with roughly 19% in the top ten. The sample consisted of CD8+ T cells sorted from blood. Receptors were obtained from a human donor in good health. The CDR3 runs from the conserved cysteine through the conserved F or W. Each record gives: D gene, V gene, J gene, clone size, CDR3 DNA, CDR3 protein. The D gene is left open where the match is weak. Expanded clones are given a class, and other clones once, few, many or no size at all.

>NA|TRBV10-3|TRBJ2-1|NA
TGTGCCATCAAGGGGGGCGTGGGCGATGAGCAGTTCTTC
CAIKGGVGDEQFF
>NA|TRBV29-1|TRBJ2-5|NA
TGCAGCGTTTGGGGGGCAGGGGAGGCGGGAGAGACCCAGTACTTC
CSVWGAGEAGETQYF
>NA|TRBV23-1|TRBJ1-5|NA
TGCGCCAGCAGTCATTTTCCTCTCCAGCCCCAGCATTTT
CASSHFPLQPQHF
>NA|TRBV5-1|TRBJ2-3|NA
TGCGCCAGCAGCTTGGGCATCAAGTGGCGGGCCCGCACAGATACGCAGTATTTT
CASSLGIKWRARTDTQYF
>TRBD2|TRBV27|TRBJ2-7|NA
TGTGCCAGCAGTCCGACTAGCGGGGGGATCTTCTCCTACGAGCAGTACTTC
CASSPTSGGIFSYEQYF
>TRBD1|TRBV7-9|TRBJ2-6|NA
TGTGCCAGCAGCTGGGGACAGGGTCAGGCTGGGGCCAACGTCCTGACTTTC
CASSWGQGQAGANVLTF
>TRBD2|TRBV6-4|TRBJ2-3|NA
TGTGCCAGCAGTACTTTACACCAACTAGCGGGCACAGATACGCAGTATTTT
CASSTLHQLAGTDTQYF
>NA|TRBV5-6|TRBJ1-1|NA
TGTGCCAGCAGCCTGGTGGCAGGGTCGGGCACTGAAGCTTTCTTT
CASSLVAGSGTEAFF
>NA|TRBV4-1|TRBJ1-1|once
TGCGCCAGCAGCCGAGGCCTGGGGGGTAGGACTGAAGCTTTCTTT
CASSRGLGGRTEAFF
>NA|TRBV15|TRBJ2-7|NA
TGTGCCACCAGCACGAGGCCAGCAATAACCTACGAGCAGTACTTC
CATSTRPAITYEQYF
>TRBD1|TRBV23-1|TRBJ2-5|few
TGCGCCAGCAGATACCATGGGACAGGGAAGACCCAGTACTTC
CASRYHGTGKTQYF
>TRBD1|TRBV5-1|TRBJ1-1|once
TGCGCCAGCAGCTTGGCCTATCCCCGGACAGGGCTTAGATCTGAAGCTTTCTTT
CASSLAYPRTGLRSEAFF
>NA|TRBV5-1|TRBJ1-5|NA
TGCGCCAGCAGCTTGACAGGTACAGGTCAGCCCCAGCATTTT
CASSLTGTGQPQHF
>TRBD1|TRBV29-1|TRBJ2-7|NA
TGCAGCGTAGAAATAGGGACAGACACCTACGAGCAGTACTTC
CSVEIGTDTYEQYF
>NA|TRBV7-2|TRBJ2-3|NA
TGTGCCAGCAGCTTAGCAGGGTACTGTTTTGATACGCAGTATTTT
CASSLAGYCFDTQYF
>NA|TRBV27|TRBJ1-1|NA
TGTGCCAGCAGTCCTCAGGGATTGAACACTGAAGCTTTCTTT
CASSPQGLNTEAFF
>NA|TRBV15|TRBJ2-1|NA
TGTGCCACCAGCAGCGGGGCATTTGGCTCCTACAATGAGCAGTTCTTC
CATSSGAFGSYNEQFF
>NA|TRBV19|TRBJ1-1|NA
TGTGCCAGTAGTATGGCGAGGAACACTGAAGCTTTCTTT
CASSMARNTEAFF
>NA|TRBV28|TRBJ2-5|NA
TGTGCCAGCAGTACTCAGACAGGCCACCAAGAGACCCAGTACTTC
CASSTQTGHQETQYF
>NA|TRBV27|TRBJ1-1|NA
TGTGCCAGCAGTCTATGGGCGGTCCCGGACAGGAACACTGAAGCTTTCTTT
CASSLWAVPDRNTEAFF
>NA|TRBV9|TRBJ2-3|NA
TGTGCCAGCAGGCGGACAGTAAGCACAGATACGCAGTATTTT
CASRRTVSTDTQYF
>NA|TRBV29-1|TRBJ2-5|few
TGCAGCGTTGAAGGGGAAGGGAAGCAGGGGGAGACCCAGTACTTC
CSVEGEGKQGETQYF
>NA|TRBV14|TRBJ2-5|NA
TGTGCCAGCAGCCAAGACTTACCAGGAAAACACCCGGAGACCCAGTACTTC
CASSQDLPGKHPETQYF